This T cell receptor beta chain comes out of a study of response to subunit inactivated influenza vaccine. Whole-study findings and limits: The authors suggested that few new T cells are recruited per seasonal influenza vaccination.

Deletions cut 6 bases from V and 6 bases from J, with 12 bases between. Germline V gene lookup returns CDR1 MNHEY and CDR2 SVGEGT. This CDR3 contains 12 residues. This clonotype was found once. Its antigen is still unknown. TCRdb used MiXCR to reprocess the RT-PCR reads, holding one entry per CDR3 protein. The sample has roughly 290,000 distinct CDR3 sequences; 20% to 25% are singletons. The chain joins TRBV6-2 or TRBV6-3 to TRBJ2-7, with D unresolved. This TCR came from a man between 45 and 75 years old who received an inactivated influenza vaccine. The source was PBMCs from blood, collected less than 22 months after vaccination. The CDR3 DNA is TGTGCCAGCAGAGATTACTGGGGCGAGCAGTACTTC. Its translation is CASRDYWGEQYF.